Presented here are 31 T cell receptor beta chains from one specimen sequenced in a study of OX40 agonist ivuxolimab in advanced cancers. Assay: immunoSEQ multiplex PCR; the TCRdb copy retains only in-frame clones and omits some. The data hold 49,000 or so clones, with approximately 90% observed a single time. Sequencing used CD4+ or CD8+ T cells sorted from blood, obtained in a trial of the OX40 agonist ivuxolimab. The receptors here all came from an adult with an advanced solid tumor such as melanoma, head and neck, liver or kidney cancer.

This chain joins TRBV6-5 and TRBJ2-5; 10 nucleotides agree with TRBD1. V gave up 2 bases and J gave up 7 bases; unmatched junction bases: 7. The CDR3 runs 15 residues. The germline V gene encodes CDR1 MNHEY and CDR2 SVGAGI. CDR3 coding DNA: TGTGCCAGCAGTTACCTGACAGGGGGCGGGGGGACCCAGTACTTC. It yields the protein CASSYLTGGGGTQYF.

This chain joins TRBV19 and TRBJ1-1; D is perhaps TRBD1 (5 bases). The CDR3 spans 14 residues. The V gene's germline CDR1 is LNHDA and CDR2 SQIVND (reference sequence). Trimming cost V 2 bases and J 5 bases, with 12 bases left between them. The DNA of the CDR3 is TGTGCCAGTAGTATAAACAGGTTCAAAACTGAAGCTTTCTTT. This encodes CASSINRFKTEAFF.

The V and J genes are TRBV11-2 and TRBJ2-5, with a tentative D call TRBD1 (6 bases). CDR1 and CDR2 from the germline V gene are SGHAT and FQNNGV. The CDR3 runs 14 residues. V was trimmed by 3 bases and J by 3 bases, leaving 11 bases between them. CDR3 residues: CASSFSPGEETQYF. CDR3 sequence (DNA): TGTGCCAGCAGCTTCTCACCAGGGGAAGAGACCCAGTACTTC.

The rearrangement joins TRBV19 to TRBJ1-1; weak D call: TRBD1 (5 bases). The V end lost 4 bases, the J end lost 7 bases, and 10 bases lay between the germline ends. The CDR3 totals 12 residues. Germline loops: CDR1 LNHDA, CDR2 SQIVND (reference sequence). DNA for the CDR3: TGTGCCAGTAGTACCGGGACGCGTGAAGCTTTCTTT. Translation: CASSTGTREAFF.

This CDR3 is CASSEFGGLAGGNSPYEQYF. The CDR3 DNA reads TGCGCCAGCAGTGAGTTCGGAGGTCTAGCGGGAGGAAACAGCCCCTACGAGCAGTACTTC. This chain connects TRBV10-2 to TRBJ2-7, with 11 bases that match TRBD2. The CDR3 is made up of 20 amino acids. Per germline, CDR1 WSHSY and CDR2 SAAADI. Losses at the gene ends were 1 base for V and 2 bases for J; bases not matched to a gene: 16.

CDR3 DNA: TGCGCCAGCAGCCATCTCCGGCTAGCAGAATCCTACGAGCAGTACTTC. It encodes CASSHLRLAESYEQYF. This sequence joins TRBV4-1 and TRBJ2-7; weak D call: TRBD2 (5 bases). This CDR3 spans 16 amino acids. The germline gives CDR1 MGHRA, CDR2 YSYEKL. With 3 bases removed from V and 1 base from J, the gap between germline ends came to 16 bases.

The chain joins TRBV6-1 to TRBJ1-1; no firm D call. CDR3 length equals 13 residues. CDR1 and CDR2 from the germline V gene are MNHNS and SASEGT. The V and J ends lost 3 bases and 1 base respectively, with 6 bases between them. Here the CDR3 reads CASSDGSNTEAFF. For the CDR3, the DNA is TGTGCCAGCAGTGACGGATCGAACACTGAAGCTTTCTTT.

The V call is TRBV5-4, the J call TRBJ2-2; TRBD1 aligns across 9 bases. The V and J ends lost 3 bases and 4 bases, in that order; junction bases with no gene match: 7. The germline V gene encodes CDR1 SGHNT and CDR2 YYREEE (reference sequence). The CDR3 spans 16 residues. The CDR3 protein is CASSSGGTGFTGELFF. The CDR3 DNA is TGTGCCAGCAGCTCCGGTGGGACAGGGTTCACCGGGGAGCTGTTTTTT.

V is TRBV20-1 and J is TRBJ2-5; D is uncertain. Matching the DNA end better, TRBJ2-7 makes the J call doubtful. This CDR3 comprises 11 residues. The germline V gene encodes CDR1 DFQATT and CDR2 SNEGSKA (reference sequence). The CDR3 DNA follows: TGCAGTGCTAGGAGCTCCTACGAGCAGTACTTC. It yields the protein CSARSSYEQYF.

The chain couples TRBV5-6 to TRBJ1-1, with 7 bases that match TRBD1. The germline V gene has CDR1 SGHDT and CDR2 YYEEEE. The CDR3 runs 12 residues. The junction had 3 bases not matched to a gene; V was cut back by 4 bases and J by 6 bases. CDR3 bases: TGTGCCAGCAGCCCAGGGGGGGCTGAAGCTTTCTTT. It encodes CASSPGGAEAFF.

V is TRBV19 and J is TRBJ1-3; 9 nucleotides match TRBD1. The CDR3 extends over 13 amino acids. The J segment lost 4 bases and the V segment lost 7 bases, leaving 2 bases of the junction unmatched. The germline V gene has CDR1 LNHDA and CDR2 SQIVND (reference sequence). CDR3 nucleotides: TGTGCCAGTATGGGGACAGGGGGAAACACCATATATTTT. It translates to CASMGTGGNTIYF. Supplemented by reference TRBV19 and TRBJ1-3, the full variable domain reads DGGITQSPKYLFRKEGQNVTLSCEQNLNHDAMYWYRQDPGQGLRLIYYSQIVNDFQKGDIAEGYSVSREKKESFPLTVTSAQKNPTAFYLCASMGTGGNTIYFGEGSWLTVV.

The rearrangement links TRBV7-6 to TRBJ2-7; 11 bases map to TRBD2. The CDR3 extends over 14 amino acids. V shed 5 bases, J shed 3 bases, and the junction held 3 bases outside the gene matches. Looked up from germline, CDR1 is SGHVS and CDR2 is FNYEAQ. The DNA for the CDR3 is TGTGCCAGCAGCCTTACTAGCGGGAGCTACGAGCAGTACTTC. This translates into CASSLTSGSYEQYF.

The rearrangement joins TRBV19 to TRBJ2-3, with D unclear. The germline V gene has CDR1 LNHDA and CDR2 SQIVND (reference sequence). V was pared by 5 bases and J by 2 bases, with 5 bases between. The CDR3 contains 12 residues. CDR3 amino acids: CASSQFTDTQYF. The CDR3 DNA sequence: TGTGCCAGTAGTCAGTTCACAGATACGCAGTATTTT.

This chain links TRBV5-6 with TRBJ1-6; the match to TRBD1 covers 9 bases. V gave up 5 bases and J gave up 10 bases; unmatched junction bases: 10. There are 15 residues in the CDR3. Germline lookup yields CDR1 SGHDT and CDR2 YYEEEE. The CDR3 is CASRNRGPGGSPLHF. In nucleotides, the CDR3 is TGTGCCAGCAGAAACAGGGGGCCGGGTGGGTCACCCCTCCACTTT.

The rearrangement links TRBV9 to TRBJ2-2; D uncertain. With 4 bases removed from V and 6 bases from J, the gap between germline ends came to 16 bases. Germline CDR1 is SGDLS and CDR2 is YYNGEE. This CDR3 spans 15 amino acids. For the CDR3, the DNA is TGTGCCAGCAGCCCTGGCGGCCTTAGGTCCGGGGAGCTGTTTTTT. This codes for CASSPGGLRSGELFF.

This chain uses TRBV12-5 with TRBJ2-1; weak D call: TRBD2 (6 bases). The CDR3 covers 16 residues. V dropped 7 bases and J dropped 0 bases, with 16 bases sitting between them. CDR1 is LGHNT and CDR2 is FRNRAP in the germline V gene. DNA for the CDR3: TGTGCTAGTGCCGGAGGGAGTCTAAGCTCCTACAATGAGCAGTTCTTC. It is translated as CASAGGSLSSYNEQFF.

The chain uses TRBV7-3 and TRBJ2-2; D remains ambiguous. V lost 2 bases, J lost 7 bases, and 17 bases lay in between. The CDR3 loop spans 16 amino acids. Germline V gene sequence: CDR1 SGHTA, CDR2 FQGTGA. The CDR3: CASSLGPGSLGGELFF. CDR3 bases: TGTGCCAGCAGCTTAGGGCCGGGTAGTTTAGGCGGGGAGCTGTTTTTT.

Comments on this clone: At one of its ends the junction is not consistent with the germline gene, which may arise from a read error. The chain combines TRBV7-7 with TRBJ2-7; 9 nucleotides align to TRBD2. The CDR3 contains 17 residues. Germline-derived CDR1 and CDR2 are SSHAT and FNYEAQ (reference sequence). The CDR3 sequence is CASSLKVLSGSSYEQYF. The CDR3 nucleotides read TGTGCTAGCAGCTTAAAAGTTCTTAGCGGGAGTTCCTACGAGCAGTACTTC. Full variable domain (rest looked up from reference TRBV7-7 and TRBJ2-7): GAGVSQSPRYKVTKRGQDVTLRCDPISSHATLYWYQQALGQGPEFLTYFNYEAQPDKSGLPSDRFSAERPEGSISTLTIQRTEQRDSAMYRCASSLKVLSGSSYEQYFGPGTRLTVT.

The J gene is TRBJ1-2, the V gene TRBV6-6; 9 nucleotides align to TRBD1. Germline values: CDR1 MNHNY, CDR2 SVGAGI (reference sequence). V lost 8 bases and J lost 4; bases outside the gene matches: 2. The CDR3 length is 12 residues. CDR3 residues: CASAGQGYGYTF. The CDR3 DNA follows: TGTGCCAGCGCGGGACAGGGCTATGGCTACACCTTC.

CDR3: CASRRGAQVPTNTQYF. The CDR3 DNA follows: TGTGCCAGCAGGAGGGGCGCACAGGTTCCCACGAATACGCAGTATTTT. The rearrangement joins TRBV2 to TRBJ2-3; D possibly matches TRBD1 or TRBD2 (5 bases each). V shed 6 bases and J shed 7 bases, with 23 bases lying between them. This CDR3 spans 16 amino acids. CDR1 and CDR2 from the germline V gene are SNHLY and FYNNEI.

V and J are TRBV19 and TRBJ1-5; D is ambiguous. The CDR3 is 15 residues long. V lost 7 bases, J lost 0 bases, and 13 bases lay in between. Germline V gene lookup returns CDR1 LNHDA and CDR2 SQIVND (reference sequence). The DNA for the CDR3 is TGTGCCAGTACCATCACCTTCTATAGCAATCAGCCCCAGCATTTT. It is translated as CASTITFYSNQPQHF.

This clone occurred once. The V call is TRBV6-5, the J call TRBJ1-4; D not certain. Germline V gene data show CDR1 as MNHEY and CDR2 as SVGAGI. The CDR3 runs to 13 residues. The V and J ends lost 5 bases and 4 bases respectively, with 8 bases between them. DNA of the CDR3: TGTGCCAGCAGTCCCAGTAATAATGAAAAACTGTTTTTT. Protein product: CASSPSNNEKLFF.

The chain uses TRBV6-1 and TRBJ2-6; D unresolved. Germline-derived CDR1 and CDR2 are MNHNS and SASEGT. With 5 bases removed from V and 3 bases from J, the gap between germline ends came to 8 bases. CDR3 length: 14 amino acids. CDR3 residues: CASSLKDGANVLTF. The CDR3 DNA follows: TGTGCCAGCAGTCTCAAGGATGGGGCCAACGTCCTGACTTTC.

The rearrangement joins TRBV27 to TRBJ2-7; D gene unclear. Trimming stripped 3 bases from V and 3 bases from J, with 24 bases between. CDR3 length: 18 amino acids. Germline V gene lookup returns CDR1 MNHEY and CDR2 SMNVEV (reference sequence). Here the CDR3 reads CASSFRYRQMSPFYEQYF. Here the CDR3 DNA reads TGTGCCAGCAGTTTCCGGTACCGGCAAATGAGTCCCTTCTACGAGCAGTACTTC.

This chain's CDR3 is CASSDSRGRYEQYF. The CDR3 DNA reads as TGCGCCAGCAGTGATTCGAGGGGAAGGTACGAGCAGTACTTC. The genes are TRBV10-2 and TRBJ2-7; D tentatively reads TRBD1 or TRBD2 (5 bases each). The V gene lost 3 bases and the J gene lost 4 bases, with 13 bases spanning the gap. The CDR3 contains 14 residues. The germline V gene has CDR1 WSHSY and CDR2 SAAADI.

V is TRBV29-1 and J is TRBJ2-7, with D perhaps being TRBD1 or TRBD2 (5 bases each). Germline V gives CDR1 SQVTM, CDR2 ANQGSEA. V was trimmed by 7 bases and J by 1 base, leaving 11 bases between them. This CDR3 spans 12 amino acids. Here the CDR3 DNA reads TGCAGCGCGGGACGACGATCCTACGAGCAGTACTTC. Translated, it gives CSAGRRSYEQYF.

The chain recombines TRBV5-1 with TRBJ1-2; the D gene is possibly TRBD1 (6 bases). This CDR3 has 17 residues. With 4 bases removed from V and 0 bases from J, the gap between germline ends came to 19 bases. Germline CDR1 and CDR2: SGHRS and YFSETQ. CDR3 sequence: CASSGIGRRDTNYGYTF. CDR3 nucleotide sequence: TGCGCCAGCAGCGGAATAGGCAGGAGGGACACTAACTATGGCTACACCTTC.

The sample holds one count of this clone. This chain connects TRBV10-2 to TRBJ2-1; D is possibly TRBD2 (6 bases). The germline CDR1 and CDR2 sequences are WSHSY and SAAADI. This CDR3 has 15 residues. Trimming took 10 bases from V and 4 from J, leaving 20 bases between them. CDR3 nucleotides: TGCGCCACCCAGGGCCCGGGAGCCGGGTACAATGAGCAGTTCTTC. Residues: CATQGPGAGYNEQFF.

The chain employs TRBV6-5 and TRBJ2-7; D not certain. This CDR3 has 11 amino acids. The germline gives CDR1 MNHEY, CDR2 SVGAGI. V gave up 6 bases and J gave up 2 bases, with 5 bases separating them. The DNA for the CDR3 is TGTGCCAGCAGAAGTACCTACGAGCAGTACTTC. Amino acids: CASRSTYEQYF.

To note about this clone: One end of the junction varies from germline; a read error may be responsible. This chain uses TRBV9 with TRBJ2-1, with a possible D match to TRBD2 (5 bases). The CDR3 length is 15 residues. The germline V gene has CDR1 SGDLS and CDR2 YYNGEE. CDR3: CASSLDLDSSNEQFF. The DNA of the CDR3 is TGTGCCAGCAGCCTAGATCTGGACTCCTCCAATGAGCAGTTCTTC. The full variable domain, in which reference TRBV9 and TRBJ2-1 provide the parts outside the CDR3, is DSGVTQTPKHLITATGQRVTLRCSPRSGDLSVYWYQQSLDQGLQFLIQYYNGEERAKGNILERFSAQQFPDLHSELNLSSLELGDSALYFCASSLDLDSSNEQFFGPGTRLTVL.

This clone was seen a few times. This chain joins TRBV15 and TRBJ2-7; TRBD1 matches at 7 bases. The CDR3 spans 17 residues. Trimming cost V 0 bases and J 2 bases; bases outside gene matches: 10. Germline CDR1 is LNHNV and CDR2 is YYDKDF (reference sequence). CDR3 region: CATSRDKGAPIPYEQYF. The CDR3, as DNA: TGTGCCACCAGCAGAGATAAGGGGGCCCCGATTCCCTACGAGCAGTACTTC.